Listed here are 17 T cell receptor beta chains from one sample, sequenced in a study of blood T cell repertoires in COVID-19. The protocol was immunoSEQ multiplex PCR, while the TCRdb copy is restricted to in-frame clones and leaves out a portion. The table lists a few hundred thousand clones, over 80% of them singletons. Sample: PBMCs or T cells enriched from blood (not recorded which). All receptors come from a woman aged 50 to 65 who had recovered from COVID-19.

The chain links TRBV3-1 (or the pseudogene TRBV3-2) to TRBJ2-1; 7 nucleotides line up with TRBD2. The V segment lost 3 bases and the J segment 8 bases; nucleotides outside the gene matches: 7. Germline V gives CDR1 LGHDT, CDR2 YNNKEL (reference sequence). The CDR3 has 14 amino acids. CDR3 in amino acids: CASSQRLAADEQFF. CDR3 DNA: TGTGCCAGCAGCCAGAGACTAGCAGCCGATGAGCAGTTCTTC.

V usage is TRBV5-1 and J usage is TRBJ2-1; 8 nucleotides agree with TRBD1. J was trimmed by 2 bases and V by 0 bases; bases with no gene match: 10. Germline lookup yields CDR1 SGHRS and CDR2 YFSETQ. The CDR3 totals 18 residues. The CDR3 nucleotides read TGCGCCAGCAGCTTGGTAGGGGCAGGGGGCGTCCCCTACAATGAGCAGTTCTTC. It codes for CASSLVGAGGVPYNEQFF.

This sequence joins TRBV7-6 and TRBJ2-6; D ambiguous. V was pared by 2 bases and J by 0 bases, with 11 bases between. The germline gives CDR1 SGHVS, CDR2 FNYEAQ. CDR3 length equals 17 residues. CDR3 coding DNA: TGTGCCAGCAGCTTACTTGGCATAAGCTCTGGGGCCAACGTCCTGACTTTC. Translating it yields CASSLLGISSGANVLTF.

The chain uses TRBV19 and TRBJ2-1, with 12 bases identical to TRBD1. The V segment lost 3 bases and the J segment 4 bases; nucleotides outside the gene matches: 1. CDR3 length: 15 residues. Per germline, CDR1 LNHDA and CDR2 SQIVND (reference sequence). CDR3 sequence reads: CASSMGQGAYNEQFF. CDR3 nucleotide sequence: TGTGCCAGTAGTATGGGACAGGGGGCGTACAATGAGCAGTTCTTC.

This clone was detected only a few times. The chain employs TRBV7-2 and TRBJ2-1; weak D call: TRBD1 (6 bases). The germline gives CDR1 SGHTA, CDR2 FQGNSA. V was shortened by 5 bases and J by 3 bases, with 14 bases between the two germline ends. This CDR3 is built from 15 residues. The CDR3 is CASSPSAGVYNEQFF. The CDR3 DNA follows: TGTGCCAGCAGCCCCTCGGCAGGGGTCTACAATGAGCAGTTCTTC.

The V and J genes are TRBV7-2 and TRBJ2-1; no reliable D call. CDR3 length: 12 residues. The V gene's germline CDR1 is SGHTA and CDR2 FQGNSA. The V and J ends lost 5 bases and 6 bases respectively, with 8 bases between them. Here the CDR3 reads CASSLPRNEQFF. Written as DNA, the CDR3 is TGTGCCAGCAGCCTCCCCCGCAATGAGCAGTTCTTC. Full variable domain (remainder filled in from reference TRBV7-2 and TRBJ2-1): GAGVSQSPSNKVTEKGKDVELRCDPISGHTALYWYRQSLGQGLEFLIYFQGNSAPDKSGLPSDRFSAERTGGSVSTLTIQRTQQEDSAVYLCASSLPRNEQFFGPGTRLTVL.

V usage is TRBV9 and J usage is TRBJ1-2, with D maybe TRBD1 (6 bases). The germline V gene encodes CDR1 SGDLS and CDR2 YYNGEE. Between the trimmed V and J ends, which lost 3 bases and 0 bases, there was a span of 12 bases. The CDR3 is made up of 15 amino acids. CDR3 nucleotides: TGTGCCAGCAGCGAAACAGGGATAGCTAACTATGGCTACACCTTC. It yields the protein CASSETGIANYGYTF.

This clone appeared once. V is TRBV12-3 or TRBV12-4 and J is TRBJ1-1; a possible D gene is TRBD1 (6 bases). The CDR3 has 13 residues. Trimming cost V 4 bases and J 4 bases, with 10 bases left between them. The CDR3 loop reads CASSWDISTEAFF. The CDR3 DNA sequence: TGTGCCAGCAGTTGGGACATATCCACTGAAGCTTTCTTT.

Concerning this clone itself: Other DNA sequences in this sample translate to the same CDR3. This chain uses TRBV5-4 with TRBJ1-2; D is ambiguous. The V end was cut by 0 bases, the J end by 3 bases, with 9 bases between. The germline V gene has CDR1 SGHNT and CDR2 YYREEE (reference sequence). The CDR3 totals 14 residues. CDR3 loop: CASSLAREDYGYTF. The CDR3 DNA follows: TGTGCCAGCAGCTTGGCTCGGGAAGACTATGGCTACACCTTC.

This clone was observed once. V gene TRBV6-4 combines with J gene TRBJ1-6; possibly TRBD1 for D (5 bases). Germline lookup yields CDR1 MRHNA and CDR2 SNTAGT. V dropped 2 bases and J dropped 14 bases, with 10 bases sitting between them. The CDR3 consists of 12 residues. CDR3: CASSDGVGALHF. DNA of the CDR3: TGTGCCAGCAGTGACGGGGTAGGGGCCCTCCACTTT.

The DNA for the CDR3 is TGTGCCACCAGCAGATCCAACCCAACAGGCCGTTATGAAGCTTTCTTT. It encodes CATSRSNPTGRYEAFF. V gene TRBV15 combines with J gene TRBJ1-1; D might be TRBD1 (5 bases). This CDR3 is built from 16 residues. The germline V gene has CDR1 LNHNV and CDR2 YYDKDF (reference sequence). V was clipped by 2 bases and J by 7 bases, with 20 bases between them.

The chain links TRBV30 to TRBJ2-3; D unclear. The CDR3 runs 12 residues. Germline-derived CDR1 and CDR2 are GTSNPN and SVGIG (reference sequence). V lost 2 bases, J lost 4 bases, and 7 bases lay in between. In DNA, the CDR3 is TGTGCCTGGAGTCCCGAGTCAGATACGCAGTATTTT. It codes for CAWSPESDTQYF.

The rearrangement uses TRBV7-2 and TRBJ2-1; TRBD1 is a possible D gene (5 bases). V was cut by 7 bases and J by 2 bases, with 15 bases left in between. There are 15 residues in the CDR3. From germline, CDR1 is SGHTA and CDR2 FQGNSA. CDR3 region: CASTPLGLTYNEQFF. The CDR3 DNA reads TGTGCCAGCACCCCCTTGGGGCTAACCTACAATGAGCAGTTCTTC.

CDR3 protein: CASSYTGSSNQPQHF. Here the CDR3 DNA reads TGTGCCAGCAGCTACACAGGGTCTAGCAATCAGCCCCAGCATTTT. This rearrangement joins TRBV7-9 to TRBJ1-5; maybe TRBD1 (6 bases). This CDR3 spans 15 amino acids. Germline lookup yields CDR1 SEHNR and CDR2 FQNEAQ (reference sequence). The V and J ends lost 4 bases and 0 bases respectively, with 10 bases between them. The variable domain in full, completed from reference TRBV7-9 and TRBJ1-5, reads DTGVSQNPRHKITKRGQNVTFRCDPISEHNRLYWYRQTLGQGPEFLTYFQNEAQLEKSRLLSDRFSAERPKGSFSTLEIQRTEQGDSAMYLCASSYTGSSNQPQHFGDGTRLSIL.

The rearrangement uses TRBV30 and TRBJ1-1; D unclear. The CDR3 spans 12 residues. CDR1 GTSNPN and CDR2 SVGIG come from the germline V gene (reference sequence). Trimming shortened V by 1 base and J by 7 bases, and 10 bases separated the two germline ends. The CDR3 nucleotides are TGTGCCTGGAGTGGGGCCTATTATGAAGCTTTCTTT. Amino acid sequence: CAWSGAYYEAFF.

This chain joins TRBV19 and TRBJ1-1; 8 bases match TRBD1. The CDR3 length is 15 residues. The germline V gene encodes CDR1 LNHDA and CDR2 SQIVND (reference sequence). V shed 7 bases and J 2 bases; nucleotides not matched to a gene: 9. CDR3 residues: CASKGRDRRNTEAFF. The CDR3 DNA follows: TGTGCCAGTAAGGGGCGGGACAGGAGAAACACTGAAGCTTTCTTT.

The chain is built from TRBV7-2 and TRBJ1-1; no clear D. V lost 1 base and J 5 bases, leaving 8 bases between the germline ends. The CDR3 length is 13 residues. Germline CDR1 SGHTA, CDR2 FQGNSA. CDR3 residues: CASSLDFITEAFF. CDR3 sequence (DNA): TGTGCCAGCAGCTTAGATTTTATTACTGAAGCTTTCTTT.